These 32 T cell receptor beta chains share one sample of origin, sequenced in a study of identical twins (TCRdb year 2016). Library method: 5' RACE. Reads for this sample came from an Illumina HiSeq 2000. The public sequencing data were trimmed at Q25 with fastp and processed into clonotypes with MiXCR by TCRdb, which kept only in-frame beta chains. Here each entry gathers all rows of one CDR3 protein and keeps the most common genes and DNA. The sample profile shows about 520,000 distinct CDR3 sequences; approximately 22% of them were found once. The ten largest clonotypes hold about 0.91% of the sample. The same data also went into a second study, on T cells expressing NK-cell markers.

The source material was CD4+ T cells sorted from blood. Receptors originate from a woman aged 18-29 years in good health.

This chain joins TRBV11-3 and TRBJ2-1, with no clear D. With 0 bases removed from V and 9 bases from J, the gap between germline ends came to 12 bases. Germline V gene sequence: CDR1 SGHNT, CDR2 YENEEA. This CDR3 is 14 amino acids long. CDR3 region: CASSLDPSVGEQFF. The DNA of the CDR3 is TGTGCCAGCAGCTTAGACCCCAGCGTCGGTGAGCAGTTCTTC. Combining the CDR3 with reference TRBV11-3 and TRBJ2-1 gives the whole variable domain EAGVVQSPRYKIIEKKQPVAFWCNPISGHNTLYWYLQNLGQGPELLIRYENEEAVDDSQLPKDRFSAERLKGVDSTLKIQPAELGDSAVYLCASSLDPSVGEQFFGPGTRLTVL.

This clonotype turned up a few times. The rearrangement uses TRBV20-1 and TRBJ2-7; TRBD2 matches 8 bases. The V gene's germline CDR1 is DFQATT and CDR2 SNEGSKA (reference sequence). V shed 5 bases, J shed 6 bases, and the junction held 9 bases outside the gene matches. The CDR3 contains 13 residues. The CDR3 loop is CSAESGSPTEQYF. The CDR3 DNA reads TGCAGTGCTGAGAGCGGGAGTCCGACCGAGCAGTACTTC.

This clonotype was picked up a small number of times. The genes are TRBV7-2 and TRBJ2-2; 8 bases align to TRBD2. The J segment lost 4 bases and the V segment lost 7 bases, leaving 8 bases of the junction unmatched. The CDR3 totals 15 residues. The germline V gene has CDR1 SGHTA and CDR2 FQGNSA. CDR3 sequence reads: CASTPSGRATGELFF. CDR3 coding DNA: TGTGCCAGCACCCCCTCCGGGAGGGCCACCGGGGAGCTGTTTTTT. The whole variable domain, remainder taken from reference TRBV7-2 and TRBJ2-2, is GAGVSQSPSNKVTEKGKDVELRCDPISGHTALYWYRQSLGQGLEFLIYFQGNSAPDKSGLPSDRFSAERTGGSVSTLTIQRTQQEDSAVYLCASTPSGRATGELFFGEGSRLTVL.

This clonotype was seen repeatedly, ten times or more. In nucleotides, the CDR3 is TGCAGTGCACTCTACAGGGGAGGAAGTCAGCCCCAGCATTTT. Encoded protein: CSALYRGGSQPQHF. V gene TRBV20-1 combines with J gene TRBJ1-5; TRBD1 matches at 7 bases. CDR1 DFQATT and CDR2 SNEGSKA come from the germline V gene (reference sequence). Trimming cost V 6 bases and J 6 bases; bases outside gene matches: 11. This CDR3 comprises 14 residues.

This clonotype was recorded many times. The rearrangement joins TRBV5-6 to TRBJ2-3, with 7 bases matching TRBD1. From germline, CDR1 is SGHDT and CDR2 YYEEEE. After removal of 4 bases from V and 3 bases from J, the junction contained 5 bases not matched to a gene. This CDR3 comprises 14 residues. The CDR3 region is CASSPQGSTDTQYF. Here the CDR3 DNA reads TGTGCCAGCAGCCCACAGGGGTCGACAGATACGCAGTATTTT.

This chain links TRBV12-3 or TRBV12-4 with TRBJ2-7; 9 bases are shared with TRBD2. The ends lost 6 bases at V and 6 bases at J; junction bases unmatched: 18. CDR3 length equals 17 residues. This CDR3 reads CASRLNSGSVRIGEQYF. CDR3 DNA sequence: TGTGCCAGCAGACTAAATAGCGGGAGCGTCCGTATCGGCGAGCAGTACTTC.

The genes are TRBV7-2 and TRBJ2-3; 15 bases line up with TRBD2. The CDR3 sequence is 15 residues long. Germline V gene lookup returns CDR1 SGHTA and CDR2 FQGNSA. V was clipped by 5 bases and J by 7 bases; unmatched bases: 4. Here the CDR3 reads CASSNGLAGGYTQYF. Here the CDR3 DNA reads TGTGCCAGCAGCAATGGACTAGCGGGGGGGTATACGCAGTATTTT.

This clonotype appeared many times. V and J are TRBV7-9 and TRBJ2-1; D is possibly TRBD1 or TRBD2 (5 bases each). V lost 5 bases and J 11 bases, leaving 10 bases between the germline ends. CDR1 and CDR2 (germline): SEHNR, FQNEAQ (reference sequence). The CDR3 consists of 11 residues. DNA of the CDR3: TGTGCCAGCAGCCCGGGGACGAAGCAGTTCTTC. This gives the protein CASSPGTKQFF. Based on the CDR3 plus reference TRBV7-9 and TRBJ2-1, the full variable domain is DTGVSQNPRHKITKRGQNVTFRCDPISEHNRLYWYRQTLGQGPEFLTYFQNEAQLEKSRLLSDRFSAERPKGSFSTLEIQRTEQGDSAMYLCASSPGTKQFFGPGTRLTVL.

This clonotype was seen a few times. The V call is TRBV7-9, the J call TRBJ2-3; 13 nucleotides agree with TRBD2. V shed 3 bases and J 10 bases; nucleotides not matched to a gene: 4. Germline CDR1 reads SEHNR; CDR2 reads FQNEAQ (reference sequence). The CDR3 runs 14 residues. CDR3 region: CASSLGLAGTAQYF. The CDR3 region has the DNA TGTGCCAGCAGCTTGGGACTAGCGGGAACGGCGCAGTATTTT.

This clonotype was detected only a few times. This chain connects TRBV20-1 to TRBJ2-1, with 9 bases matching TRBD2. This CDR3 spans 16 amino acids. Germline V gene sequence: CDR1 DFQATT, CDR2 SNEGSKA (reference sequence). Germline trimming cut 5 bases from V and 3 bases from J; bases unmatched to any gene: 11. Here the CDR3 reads CSAATWTSESYNEQFF. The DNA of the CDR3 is TGCAGTGCTGCCACATGGACTAGCGAAAGCTACAATGAGCAGTTCTTC.

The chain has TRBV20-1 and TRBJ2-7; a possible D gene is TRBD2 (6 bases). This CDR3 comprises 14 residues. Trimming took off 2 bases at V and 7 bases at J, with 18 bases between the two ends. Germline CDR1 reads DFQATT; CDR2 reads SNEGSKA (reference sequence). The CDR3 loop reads CSARNPSGWREQYF. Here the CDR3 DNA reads TGCAGTGCTAGAAATCCGAGCGGGTGGCGGGAGCAGTACTTC.

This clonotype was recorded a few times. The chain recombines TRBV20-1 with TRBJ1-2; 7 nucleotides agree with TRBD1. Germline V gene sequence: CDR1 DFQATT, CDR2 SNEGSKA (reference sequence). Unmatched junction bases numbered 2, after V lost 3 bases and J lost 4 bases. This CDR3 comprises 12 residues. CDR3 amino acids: CSASGTAYGYTF. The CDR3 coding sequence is TGCAGTGCTAGTGGGACAGCCTATGGCTACACCTTC.

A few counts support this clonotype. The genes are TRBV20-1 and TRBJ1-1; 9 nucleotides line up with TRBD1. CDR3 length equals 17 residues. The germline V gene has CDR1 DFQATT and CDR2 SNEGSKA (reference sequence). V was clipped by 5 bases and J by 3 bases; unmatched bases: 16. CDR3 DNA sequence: TGCAGTGCTGCCAAACTTAACAGGGGGCGGGCCGACACTGAAGCTTTCTTT. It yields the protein CSAAKLNRGRADTEAFF.

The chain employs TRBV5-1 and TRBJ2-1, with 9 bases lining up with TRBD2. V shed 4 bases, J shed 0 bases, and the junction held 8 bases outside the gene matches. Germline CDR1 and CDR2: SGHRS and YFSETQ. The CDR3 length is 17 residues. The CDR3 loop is CASSPTSGPSSYNEQFF. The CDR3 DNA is TGCGCCAGCAGCCCAACTAGCGGGCCGAGCTCCTACAATGAGCAGTTCTTC.

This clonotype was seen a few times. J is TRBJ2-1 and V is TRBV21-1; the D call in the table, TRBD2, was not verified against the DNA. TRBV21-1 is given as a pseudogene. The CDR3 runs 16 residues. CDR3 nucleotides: TGTGCCAGCAGCAAATGGGGCGGGAGTAACTACAATGAGCAGTTCTTC. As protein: CASSKWGGSNYNEQFF.

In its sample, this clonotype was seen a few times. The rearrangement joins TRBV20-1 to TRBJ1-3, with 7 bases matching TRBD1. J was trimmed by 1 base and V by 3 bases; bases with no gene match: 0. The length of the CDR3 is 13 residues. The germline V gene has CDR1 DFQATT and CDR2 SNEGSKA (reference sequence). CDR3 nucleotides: TGCAGTGCTAGGACAGGGTCTGGAAACACCATATATTTT. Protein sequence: CSARTGSGNTIYF.

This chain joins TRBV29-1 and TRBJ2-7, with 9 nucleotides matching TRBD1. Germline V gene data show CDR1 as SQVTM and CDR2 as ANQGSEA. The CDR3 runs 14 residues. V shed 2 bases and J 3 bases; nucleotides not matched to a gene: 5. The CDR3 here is CSVERQGVNYEQYF. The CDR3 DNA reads TGCAGCGTTGAAAGACAGGGGGTCAACTACGAGCAGTACTTC.

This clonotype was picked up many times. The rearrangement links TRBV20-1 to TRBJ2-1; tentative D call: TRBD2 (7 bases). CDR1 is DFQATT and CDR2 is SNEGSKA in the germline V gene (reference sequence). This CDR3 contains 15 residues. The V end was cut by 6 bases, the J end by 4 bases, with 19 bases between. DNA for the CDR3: TGCAGTGCCATTCCAGGGGCGGGAGCTTACAATGAGCAGTTCTTC. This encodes CSAIPGAGAYNEQFF.

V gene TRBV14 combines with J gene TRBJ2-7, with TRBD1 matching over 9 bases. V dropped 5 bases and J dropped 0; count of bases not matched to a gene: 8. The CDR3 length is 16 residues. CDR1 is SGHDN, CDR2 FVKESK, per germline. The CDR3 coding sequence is TGTGCCAGCAGCGACCGGGACAGGGACCTCTCCTACGAGCAGTACTTC. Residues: CASSDRDRDLSYEQYF.

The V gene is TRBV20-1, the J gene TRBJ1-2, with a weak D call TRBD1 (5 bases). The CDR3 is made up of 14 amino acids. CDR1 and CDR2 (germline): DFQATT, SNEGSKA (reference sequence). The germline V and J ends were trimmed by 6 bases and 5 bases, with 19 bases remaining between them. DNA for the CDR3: TGCAGTGCCTTACACCCCGGGACGGTTTATGGCTACACCTTC. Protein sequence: CSALHPGTVYGYTF.

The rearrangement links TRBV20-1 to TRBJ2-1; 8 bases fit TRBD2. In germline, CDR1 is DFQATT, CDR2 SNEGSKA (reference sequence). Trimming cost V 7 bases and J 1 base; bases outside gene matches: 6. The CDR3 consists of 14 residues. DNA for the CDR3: TGCAGTGTAAGGAGCGGGAGTTCCTACAATGAGCAGTTCTTC. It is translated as CSVRSGSSYNEQFF.

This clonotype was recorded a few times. Here the CDR3 reads CSAEPTGTSGRGEQFF. The CDR3, as DNA: TGCAGTGCGGAGCCCACCGGGACTAGCGGGAGAGGTGAGCAGTTCTTC. The chain carries TRBV20-1 and TRBJ2-1, with 14 bases fitting TRBD2. CDR1 and CDR2 (germline): DFQATT, SNEGSKA (reference sequence). V lost 6 bases and J lost 9; bases outside the gene matches: 13. The CDR3 loop spans 16 amino acids.

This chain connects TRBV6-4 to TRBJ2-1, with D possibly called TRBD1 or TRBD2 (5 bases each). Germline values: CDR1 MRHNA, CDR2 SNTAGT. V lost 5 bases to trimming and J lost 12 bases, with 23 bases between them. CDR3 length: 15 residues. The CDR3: CASSSDPRARDRQFF. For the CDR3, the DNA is TGTGCCAGCAGTTCGGACCCCAGGGCCCGGGATAGGCAGTTCTTC.

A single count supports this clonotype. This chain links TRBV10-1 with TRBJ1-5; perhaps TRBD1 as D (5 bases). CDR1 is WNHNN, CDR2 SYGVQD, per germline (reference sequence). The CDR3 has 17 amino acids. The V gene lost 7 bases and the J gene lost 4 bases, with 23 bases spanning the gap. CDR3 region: CASKMWDPTLFNQPQHF. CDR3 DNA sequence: TGCGCCAGCAAAATGTGGGACCCAACCCTCTTTAATCAGCCCCAGCATTTT.

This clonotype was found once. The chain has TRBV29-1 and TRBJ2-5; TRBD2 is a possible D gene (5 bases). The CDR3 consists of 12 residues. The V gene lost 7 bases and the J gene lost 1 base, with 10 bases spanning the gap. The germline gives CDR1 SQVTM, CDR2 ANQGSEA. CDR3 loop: CSAREFQETQYF. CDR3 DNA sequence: TGCAGCGCACGGGAATTCCAAGAGACCCAGTACTTC.

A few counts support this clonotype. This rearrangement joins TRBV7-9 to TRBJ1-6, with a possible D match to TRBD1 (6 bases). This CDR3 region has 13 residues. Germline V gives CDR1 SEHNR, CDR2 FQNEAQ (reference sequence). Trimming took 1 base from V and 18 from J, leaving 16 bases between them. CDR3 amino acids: CASSLEHGTTYHF. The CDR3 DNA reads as TGTGCCAGCAGCTTAGAGCACGGGACAACCTACCACTTT. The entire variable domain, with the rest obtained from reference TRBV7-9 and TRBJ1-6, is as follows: DTGVSQNPRHKITKRGQNVTFRCDPISEHNRLYWYRQTLGQGPEFLTYFQNEAQLEKSRLLSDRFSAERPKGSFSTLEIQRTEQGDSAMYLCASSLEHGTTYHFGNGTRLTVT.

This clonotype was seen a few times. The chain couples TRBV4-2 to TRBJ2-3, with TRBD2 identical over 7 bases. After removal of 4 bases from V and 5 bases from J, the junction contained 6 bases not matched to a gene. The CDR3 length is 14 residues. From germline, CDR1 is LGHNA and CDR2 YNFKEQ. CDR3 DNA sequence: TGTGCCAGCAGCCCGGCGGGGGTAAAAGATACGCAGTATTTT. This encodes CASSPAGVKDTQYF.

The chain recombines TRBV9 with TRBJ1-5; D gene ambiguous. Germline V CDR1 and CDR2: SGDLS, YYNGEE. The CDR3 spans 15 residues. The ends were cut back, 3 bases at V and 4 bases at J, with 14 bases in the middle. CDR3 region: CASSGGPQVNQPQHF. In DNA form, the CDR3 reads TGTGCCAGCAGCGGAGGGCCCCAAGTAAATCAGCCCCAGCATTTT.

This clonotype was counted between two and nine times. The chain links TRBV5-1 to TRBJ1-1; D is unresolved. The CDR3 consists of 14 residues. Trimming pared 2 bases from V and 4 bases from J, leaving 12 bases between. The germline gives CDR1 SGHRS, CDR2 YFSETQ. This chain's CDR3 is CASSFEWPGTEAFF. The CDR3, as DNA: TGCGCCAGCAGCTTCGAATGGCCCGGCACTGAAGCTTTCTTT.

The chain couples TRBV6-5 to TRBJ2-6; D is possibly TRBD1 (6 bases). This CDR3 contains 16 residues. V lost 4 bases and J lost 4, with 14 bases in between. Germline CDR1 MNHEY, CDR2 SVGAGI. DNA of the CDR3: TGTGCCAGCAGTTCTGTCAGGGGTTCAGGGGCCAACGTCCTGACTTTC. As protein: CASSSVRGSGANVLTF.

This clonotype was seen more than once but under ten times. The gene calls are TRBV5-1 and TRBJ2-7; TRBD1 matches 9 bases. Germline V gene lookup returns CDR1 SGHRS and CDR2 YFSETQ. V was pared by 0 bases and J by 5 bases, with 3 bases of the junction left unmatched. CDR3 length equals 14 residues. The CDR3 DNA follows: TGCGCCAGCAGCTTGGTGGGACAGGGTCACGAGCAGTACTTC. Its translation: CASSLVGQGHEQYF.

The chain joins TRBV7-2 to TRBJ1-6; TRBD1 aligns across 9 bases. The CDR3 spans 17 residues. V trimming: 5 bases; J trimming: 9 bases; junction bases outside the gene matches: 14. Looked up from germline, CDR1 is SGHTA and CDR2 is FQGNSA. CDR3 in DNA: TGTGCCAGCAGCCCTAATACGGACAGGGGATATGTTTCACCCCTCCACTTT. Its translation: CASSPNTDRGYVSPLHF. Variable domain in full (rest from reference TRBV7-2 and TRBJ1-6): GAGVSQSPSNKVTEKGKDVELRCDPISGHTALYWYRQSLGQGLEFLIYFQGNSAPDKSGLPSDRFSAERTGGSVSTLTIQRTQQEDSAVYLCASSPNTDRGYVSPLHFGNGTRLTVT.